This record covers a single TCR beta chain. This entry belongs to a study of cytomegalovirus exposure and HLA in healthy donors. Primers: 60 Vbeta forward and 13 Jbeta reverse. Clones were read by immunoSEQ multiplex PCR, and TCRdb kept only the in-frame ones, dropping some. The sample yields some 150,000 clones, 64% seen once. Germline loops: CDR1 SGHRS, CDR2 YFSETQ. Between the trimmed V and J ends, which lost 4 bases and 2 bases, there was a span of 7 bases. This CDR3 contains 13 residues. Material: PBMCs. The TCR comes from a woman aged 25 to 39 in good health and CMV-seropositive. This chain connects TRBV5-1 to TRBJ2-1; D not certain. The DNA for the CDR3 is TGCGCCAGCAGCCCGAGCCCCTACAATGAGCAGTTCTTC. This gives the protein CASSPSPYNEQFF.